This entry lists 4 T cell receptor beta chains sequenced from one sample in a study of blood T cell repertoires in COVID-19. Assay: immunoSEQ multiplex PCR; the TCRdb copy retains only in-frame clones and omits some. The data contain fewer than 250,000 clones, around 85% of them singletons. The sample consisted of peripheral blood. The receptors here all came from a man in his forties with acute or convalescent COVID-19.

The CDR3 DNA reads as TGTGCCAGCAGTGAGATGCGGGGCACCGGGGAGCTGTTTTTT. Translation gives CASSEMRGTGELFF. The V and J genes are TRBV6-4 and TRBJ2-2; tentative D call: TRBD2 (6 bases). The germline V gene encodes CDR1 MRHNA and CDR2 SNTAGT. Deletions cut 3 bases from V and 4 bases from J, with 9 bases between. The length of the CDR3 is 14 residues.

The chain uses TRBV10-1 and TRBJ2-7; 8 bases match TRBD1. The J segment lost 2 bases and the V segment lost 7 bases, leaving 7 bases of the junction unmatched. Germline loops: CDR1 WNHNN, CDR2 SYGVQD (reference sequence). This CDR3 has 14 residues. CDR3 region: CASKDREGTYEQYF. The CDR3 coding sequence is TGCGCCAGCAAGGACAGGGAAGGAACCTACGAGCAGTACTTC.

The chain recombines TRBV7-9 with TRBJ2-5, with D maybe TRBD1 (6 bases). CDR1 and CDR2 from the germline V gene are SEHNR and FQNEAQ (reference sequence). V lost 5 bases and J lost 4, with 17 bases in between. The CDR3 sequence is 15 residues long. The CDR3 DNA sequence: TGTGCCAGCAGCCCCAGGGGTAAAGGTCTAGAGACCCAGTACTTC. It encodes CASSPRGKGLETQYF.

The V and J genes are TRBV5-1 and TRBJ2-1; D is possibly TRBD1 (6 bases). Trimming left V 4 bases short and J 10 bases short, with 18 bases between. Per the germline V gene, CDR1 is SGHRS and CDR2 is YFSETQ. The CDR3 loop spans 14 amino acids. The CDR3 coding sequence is TGCGCCAGCAGCCCCGGTCCAGGGGTAGGGGAGCAGTTCTTC. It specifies CASSPGPGVGEQFF.